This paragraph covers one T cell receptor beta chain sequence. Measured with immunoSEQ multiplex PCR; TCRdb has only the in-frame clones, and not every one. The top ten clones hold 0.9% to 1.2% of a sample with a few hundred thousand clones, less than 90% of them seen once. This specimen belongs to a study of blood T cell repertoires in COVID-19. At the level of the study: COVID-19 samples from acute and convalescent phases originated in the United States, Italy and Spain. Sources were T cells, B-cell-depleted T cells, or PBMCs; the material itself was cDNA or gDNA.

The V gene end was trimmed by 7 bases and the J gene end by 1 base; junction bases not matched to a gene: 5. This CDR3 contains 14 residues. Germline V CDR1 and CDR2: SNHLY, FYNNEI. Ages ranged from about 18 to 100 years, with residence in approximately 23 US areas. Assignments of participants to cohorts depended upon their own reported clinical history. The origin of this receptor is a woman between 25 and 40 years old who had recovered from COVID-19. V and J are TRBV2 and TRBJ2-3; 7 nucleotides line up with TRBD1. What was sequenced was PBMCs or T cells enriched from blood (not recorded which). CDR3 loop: CASKGTVGTDTQYF. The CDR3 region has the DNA TGTGCCAGCAAGGGGACAGTGGGCACAGATACGCAGTATTTT.